This T cell receptor (beta chain) was observed in a study of control samples from healthy donors and cancer patients (dated by TCRdb to about 2020). Library method: the immunoSEQ multiplex PCR assay. TCRdb mirrors the immuneACCESS table, restricted to in-frame sequences. Some clones are absent from its copies; in checked studies, under half trace to an unresolved V gene, and the reason for the others is unknown. This sample holds more than 85,000 clones; approximately 84% were observed only once. The ten largest clones take up about 38% of the sample. As to this clone: Its antigen is currently not known. No base quality information exists; no much larger clone differs at one position.

The CDR3, from cysteine to phenylalanine, totals 14 residues. Only CDR3 DNA is held: 42 bases, read in frame from base 1. V trim: 4 bases; J trim: 5 bases; unmatched bases: 3. The germline V gene supplies CDR1 KGHDR and CDR2 SFDVKD. The rearrangement joined TRBV24-1 to TRBJ2-3; a stretch of 9 junction bases matches TRBD1. Sequencing input: PBMCs. The source of this sequence is a man in his 70s with lung cancer. For the CDR3, the sequence is CATSETGGLDTQYF. The DNA sequence is as follows: TGTGCCACCAGTGAAACAGGGGGCTTAGATACGCAGTATTTT.